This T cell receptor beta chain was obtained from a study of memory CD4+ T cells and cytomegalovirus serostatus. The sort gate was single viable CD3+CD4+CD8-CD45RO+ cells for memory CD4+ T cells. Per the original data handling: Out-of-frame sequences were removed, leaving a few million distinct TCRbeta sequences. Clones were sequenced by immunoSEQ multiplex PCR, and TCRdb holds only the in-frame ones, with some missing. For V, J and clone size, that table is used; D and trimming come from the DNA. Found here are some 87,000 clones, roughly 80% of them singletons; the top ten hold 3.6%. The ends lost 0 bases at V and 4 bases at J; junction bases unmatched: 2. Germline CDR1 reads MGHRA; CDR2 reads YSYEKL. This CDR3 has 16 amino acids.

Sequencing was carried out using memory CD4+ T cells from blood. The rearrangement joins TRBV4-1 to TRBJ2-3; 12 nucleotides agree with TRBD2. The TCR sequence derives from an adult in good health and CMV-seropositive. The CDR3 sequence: CASSQDRLAGADTQYF. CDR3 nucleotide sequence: TGCGCCAGCAGCCAAGATAGACTAGCGGGAGCAGATACGCAGTATTTT.